This T cell receptor (beta chain) was obtained from a study of T cell changes during pregnancy in multiple sclerosis. TCRdb's table, derived via immunoSEQ multiplex PCR, lists solely in-frame clones and lacks some. Altogether about 68,000 clones are present, over 75% being singletons, with the ten largest covering around 1.5%. This CDR3 region has 16 residues. V was pared by 1 base and J by 8 bases, with 17 bases between. CDR1 SGHTA and CDR2 FQGNSA come from the germline V gene. This chain uses TRBV7-2 with TRBJ1-4; no reliable D call. Material: peripheral blood, obtained in the third trimester of pregnancy. The sequence derives from a female donor with multiple sclerosis, enrolled in a pregnancy study. The CDR3 is CASSLVPGGVSEKLFF. CDR3 nucleotides: TGTGCCAGCAGCTTAGTTCCAGGCGGGGTCTCGGAAAAACTGTTTTTT.